Shown below are 6 T cell receptor beta chains from a single sample sequenced in a study of regulatory T cells in long-lasting Graves disease. Described time point: newly diagnosed GD, antithyroid drugs for less than 3 months. Generation of the TCR library employed RNA extracted from PBMCs. For TCR beta, libraries came from iRepertoire HTBI primers and Arm-PCR of CDR3 regions. MiXCR was run by TCRdb on the multiplex PCR reads, yielding one entry per CDR3 protein. The table lists about 470,000 distinct CDR3 sequences, more than 13% of them singletons. The data also belong to a second study, concerning T cells in Graves' hyperthyroidism and ophthalmopathy.

The sample consisted of peripheral blood mononuclear cells (PBMCs), taken at new diagnosis, from a patient treated with antithyroid drugs. Source of these receptors: a woman under 40 with Graves disease.

The chain links TRBV18 to TRBJ1-5, with 8 nucleotides matching TRBD1. CDR3 length equals 16 residues. The V and J ends lost 4 bases and 2 bases, in that order; junction bases with no gene match: 7. Germline V CDR1 and CDR2: KGHSH, LQKENI. The CDR3 reads CASSLDRGRGNQPQHF. Here the CDR3 DNA reads TGTGCCAGCTCACTCGACAGGGGAAGGGGCAATCAGCCCCAGCATTTT.

This clonotype was detected only a few times. V and J are TRBV4-2 and TRBJ2-2, with unresolved D. The V end lost 2 bases, the J end lost 4 bases, and 11 bases lay between the germline ends. Germline-derived CDR1 and CDR2 are LGHNA and YNFKEQ. CDR3 length: 15 amino acids. CDR3 amino acids: CASSQPREITGELFF. The CDR3 DNA reads as TGTGCCAGCAGCCAACCAAGGGAAATCACCGGGGAGCTGTTTTTT.

This clonotype was counted many times. This sequence joins TRBV27 and TRBJ2-7; 9 nucleotides agree with TRBD1. The CDR3 runs 16 residues. The ends lost 5 bases at V and 2 bases at J; junction bases unmatched: 10. CDR1 is MNHEY and CDR2 is SMNVEV in the germline V gene (reference sequence). As DNA, the CDR3 is TGTGCCAGCAGTCTGTATACCGGGACAGGGACCTACGAGCAGTACTTC. Amino acid sequence: CASSLYTGTGTYEQYF.

V gene TRBV6-2 or TRBV6-3 combines with J gene TRBJ1-2; no reliable D call. Germline-derived CDR1 and CDR2 are MNHEY and SVGEGT. This CDR3 is 12 amino acids long. Trimming left V 6 bases short and J 4 bases short, with 9 bases between. This CDR3 reads CASSSRIYGYTF. CDR3 nucleotides: TGTGCCAGCAGCTCCCGGATCTATGGCTACACCTTC.

This clonotype was observed at least ten times. V and J are TRBV28 and TRBJ2-1; D gene ambiguous. The last part of the DNA fits TRBJ2-5 better; the J call may be wrong. The length of the CDR3 is 12 residues. Germline CDR1 MDHEN, CDR2 SYDVKM. The CDR3 DNA follows: TGTGCCAGCACTGCCCTATGGGAGACCCAGTACTTC. Amino acids: CASTALWETQYF.

This clonotype has more than one count but fewer than ten. Possible read error: a much larger clone is one base away. V and J are TRBV6-2 or TRBV6-3 and TRBJ1-1, with TRBD1 matching over 7 bases. In germline, CDR1 is MNHEY, CDR2 SVGEGT. This CDR3 region has 15 residues. Trimming took 7 bases from V and 1 from J; bases not matched to a gene: 9. In DNA, the CDR3 is TGTGCCAGCAATCTTGCAGGGGGAGGGAACACTGAAGCTTTCTTT. Translated, it gives CASNLAGGGNTEAFF.